What follows are 30 T cell receptor beta chains derived from one specimen sequenced in a study of shared clonotypes between healthy human individuals. Sequencing used immunoSEQ multiplex PCR; TCRdb keeps in-frame clones, though not all of them. The sample lists over a million clones; more than 95% were seen once. Sequenced: naive CD4+ T cells sorted from blood. Sample subset: CD45RA+ positively selected. These receptors all come from a man aged 25 to 40 in good health.

The genes are TRBV9 and TRBJ1-4, with D possibly matching TRBD1 (6 bases). Germline values: CDR1 SGDLS, CDR2 YYNGEE. Trimming shortened V by 4 bases and J by 7 bases, and 17 bases separated the two germline ends. This CDR3 is 15 amino acids long. The CDR3 bases are TGTGCCAGCAGCCCCCGGGGGAGGGGGAGTGAAAAACTGTTTTTT. Amino acids: CASSPRGRGSEKLFF.

The chain has TRBV12-5 and TRBJ2-7, with 14 bases fitting TRBD2. With 6 bases clipped from V and 2 bases from J, the junction kept 18 bases outside the gene matches. The CDR3 is made up of 20 amino acids. Germline CDR1 LGHNT, CDR2 FRNRAP. CDR3 loop: CASGGTPPTSGRAETYEQYF. The CDR3 DNA follows: TGTGCTAGTGGGGGGACCCCACCGACTAGCGGGAGGGCCGAAACCTACGAGCAGTACTTC.

V usage is TRBV7-2 and J usage is TRBJ1-2; the D gene is possibly TRBD1 (5 bases). The germline CDR1 and CDR2 sequences are SGHTA and FQGNSA. Trimming took off 5 bases at V and 4 bases at J, with 11 bases between the two ends. The CDR3 runs to 13 residues. CDR3 loop: CASSPGGSYGYTF. The CDR3 coding sequence is TGTGCCAGCAGCCCGGGGGGAAGCTATGGCTACACCTTC.

The V gene is TRBV28, the J gene TRBJ1-2; D is perhaps TRBD1 (5 bases). Trimming removed 8 bases from V and 6 bases from J, with 28 bases in between. Per germline, CDR1 MDHEN and CDR2 SYDVKM. This CDR3 region has 17 residues. The chain's CDR3 is CASLATGTPMTTNGYTF. The CDR3 nucleotides read TGTGCCAGCCTCGCAACCGGGACGCCGATGACCACCAATGGCTACACCTTC.

The V and J genes are TRBV11-3 and TRBJ2-1, with D possibly TRBD1 on 5 matching bases. Germline V gives CDR1 SGHNT, CDR2 YENEEA. Trimming took off 6 bases at V and 9 bases at J, with 18 bases between the two ends. The CDR3 extends over 14 amino acids. This CDR3 reads CASRGEAAQVEQFF. The CDR3 coding sequence is TGTGCCAGCAGAGGAGAGGCGGCACAGGTTGAGCAGTTCTTC.

Of note for this clone: Other DNA sequences within the sample encode an identical CDR3. This chain joins TRBV27 and TRBJ1-5, with 9 nucleotides matching TRBD1. Germline V gives CDR1 MNHEY, CDR2 SMNVEV (reference sequence). The CDR3 loop spans 13 amino acids. With 6 bases clipped from V and 7 bases from J, the junction kept 4 bases outside the gene matches. DNA for the CDR3: TGTGCCAGCAGCCCCGACAGGGGGCAGCCCCAGCATTTT. Amino acid sequence: CASSPDRGQPQHF.

The chain combines TRBV5-4 with TRBJ1-4, with no clear D. This CDR3 is 12 amino acids long. Germline lookup yields CDR1 SGHNT and CDR2 YYREEE (reference sequence). Trimming removed 4 bases at V and 7 bases at J, with 8 bases between. The CDR3 reads CASSPEGEKLFF. CDR3 nucleotides: TGTGCCAGCAGCCCGGAGGGTGAAAAACTGTTTTTT.

The V and J genes are TRBV10-1 and TRBJ2-1; 9 positions agree with TRBD1. The V gene end was trimmed by 3 bases and the J gene end by 10 bases; junction bases not matched to a gene: 10. Germline assignment: CDR1 WNHNN and CDR2 SYGVQD (reference sequence). CDR3 size: 15 residues. CDR3 region: CASSDVGQGSREQFF. Here the CDR3 DNA reads TGCGCCAGCAGTGATGTGGGACAGGGCTCAAGGGAGCAGTTCTTC.

The genes are TRBV6-1 and TRBJ1-5; D not certain. Germline lookup yields CDR1 MNHNS and CDR2 SASEGT. The CDR3 length is 15 residues. Trimming removed 3 bases from V and 3 bases from J, with 12 bases in between. The CDR3 loop reads CASSDLQIPNQPQHF. CDR3 bases: TGTGCCAGCAGTGACTTACAGATACCCAATCAGCCCCAGCATTTT.

The CDR3 region is CATRCSASSGRTDTQYF. As DNA, the CDR3 is TGTGCCACCAGGTGCTCGGCTTCTAGCGGGAGGACGGATACGCAGTATTTT. V usage is TRBV15 and J usage is TRBJ2-3; 11 nucleotides line up with TRBD2. V was clipped by 6 bases and J by 6 bases; unmatched bases: 14. This CDR3 comprises 17 residues. Germline V gene data show CDR1 as LNHNV and CDR2 as YYDKDF (reference sequence).

The table lists this clone with a count of one. The chain is built from TRBV4-3 and TRBJ1-1; no clear D gene. V was pared by 0 bases and J by 7 bases, with 12 bases between. Germline-derived CDR1 and CDR2 are LGHNA and YSLEER. This CDR3 region has 14 residues. The CDR3 reads CASSQEMAAVEAFF. As DNA, the CDR3 is TGCGCCAGCAGCCAAGAGATGGCGGCGGTTGAAGCTTTCTTT.

The chain employs TRBV5-1 and TRBJ1-4, with TRBD1 as a possible D gene (5 bases). CDR1 is SGHRS and CDR2 is YFSETQ in the germline V gene. This CDR3 contains 16 residues. Trimming stripped 4 bases from V and 5 bases from J, with 18 bases between. The CDR3 loop is CASSIEEVGGNEKLFF. CDR3 bases: TGCGCCAGCAGCATAGAGGAAGTGGGGGGAAATGAAAAACTGTTTTTT.

The chain combines TRBV19 with TRBJ1-5; D uncertain. The CDR3 runs 14 residues. The V end was cut by 4 bases, the J end by 6 bases, with 13 bases between. The germline V gene has CDR1 LNHDA and CDR2 SQIVND (reference sequence). CDR3 DNA: TGTGCCAGTAGTAATGGGTTTGTAGGTCAGCCCCAGCATTTT. Protein sequence: CASSNGFVGQPQHF.

This sequence joins TRBV2 and TRBJ1-5; perhaps TRBD1 as D (5 bases). Germline V lookup: CDR1 SNHLY, CDR2 FYNNEI. The V gene lost 6 bases and the J gene lost 2 bases, with 14 bases spanning the gap. The CDR3 has 15 residues. CDR3 loop: CASSDSFGGNQPQHF. CDR3 DNA sequence: TGTGCCAGCAGCGACAGCTTTGGGGGCAATCAGCCCCAGCATTTT.

The chain is built from TRBV5-5 and TRBJ1-4; no definite D call. The CDR3 runs to 16 residues. The germline gives CDR1 SGHKS, CDR2 YYEKEE (reference sequence). V was clipped by 0 bases and J by 6 bases, with 15 bases between them. The CDR3 DNA follows: TGTGCCAGCAGCTTGGGGTACGGTATCAGTTATGAAAAACTGTTTTTT. As protein: CASSLGYGISYEKLFF.

The chain is built from TRBV5-5 and TRBJ2-7; tentative D call: TRBD2 (6 bases). Germline V gives CDR1 SGHKS, CDR2 YYEKEE (reference sequence). Trimming took off 0 bases at V and 6 bases at J, with 10 bases between the two ends. The CDR3 contains 13 residues. The CDR3 protein is CASSLDGSLEQYF. CDR3 in DNA: TGTGCCAGCAGCTTGGACGGGAGCCTCGAGCAGTACTTC.

This chain uses TRBV2 with TRBJ2-5; 10 bases line up with TRBD1. Germline V gene sequence: CDR1 SNHLY, CDR2 FYNNEI. This CDR3 is 15 amino acids long. V shed 7 bases, J shed 3 bases, and the junction held 8 bases outside the gene matches. The CDR3 loop is CASIAYGTGEETQYF. CDR3 DNA: TGTGCCAGCATAGCGTACGGGACAGGGGAAGAGACCCAGTACTTC.

V is TRBV7-9 and J is TRBJ2-3; TRBD2 agrees at 11 bases. The CDR3 loop spans 17 amino acids. Germline CDR1 SEHNR, CDR2 FQNEAQ (reference sequence). V dropped 5 bases and J dropped 4; count of bases not matched to a gene: 11. The CDR3 is CASSPNSGRAYADTQYF. The CDR3 DNA follows: TGTGCCAGCAGCCCTAATAGCGGGAGGGCCTACGCAGATACGCAGTATTTT.

The gene calls are TRBV28 and TRBJ2-7; 14 bases agree with TRBD2. In germline, CDR1 is MDHEN, CDR2 SYDVKM. The V segment lost 6 bases and the J segment 2 bases; nucleotides outside the gene matches: 3. This CDR3 contains 15 residues. As DNA, the CDR3 is TGTGCCAGCAGGACGGGACTAGCGGGAGCCTACGAGCAGTACTTC. Protein sequence: CASRTGLAGAYEQYF.

The chain employs TRBV6-5 and TRBJ2-1; D call uncertain. This CDR3 contains 14 residues. V was trimmed by 6 bases and J by 6 bases, leaving 15 bases between them. Germline values: CDR1 MNHEY, CDR2 SVGAGI. The CDR3 nucleotides read TGTGCCAGCAGAATAGGGTGGAAGGGCAATGAGCAGTTCTTC. Translated, it gives CASRIGWKGNEQFF.

A note on this clone: In the same sample, other DNA sequences code for this CDR3. The rearrangement joins TRBV19 to TRBJ2-3, with TRBD1 matching over 7 bases. V shed 0 bases, J shed 3 bases, and the junction held 0 bases outside the gene matches. The V gene's germline CDR1 is LNHDA and CDR2 SQIVND (reference sequence). This CDR3 comprises 14 residues. This CDR3 is CASSIDRGTDTQYF. The CDR3 DNA follows: TGTGCCAGTAGTATAGACAGGGGGACAGATACGCAGTATTTT.

The chain employs TRBV6-5 and TRBJ1-2; unclear D gene. The CDR3 totals 14 residues. The germline V gene encodes CDR1 MNHEY and CDR2 SVGAGI. The germline V and J ends were trimmed by 2 bases and 0 bases, with 7 bases remaining between them. Here the CDR3 reads CASSYSQSNYGYTF. The CDR3 bases are TGTGCCAGCAGTTACAGCCAATCTAACTATGGCTACACCTTC.

The rearrangement joins TRBV6-1 to TRBJ2-7; perhaps TRBD1 as D (5 bases). Germline CDR1 reads MNHNS; CDR2 reads SASEGT. V was pared by 8 bases and J by 0 bases, with 14 bases between. The length of the CDR3 is 14 residues. The CDR3 loop reads CASCQGKSSYEQYF. For the CDR3, the DNA is TGTGCCAGCTGTCAGGGTAAGAGCTCCTACGAGCAGTACTTC.

The rearrangement uses TRBV19 and TRBJ2-4; D assignment may be TRBD1 or TRBD2 (6 bases each). Germline V CDR1 and CDR2: LNHDA, SQIVND (reference sequence). The V end was cut by 10 bases, the J end by 0 bases, with 19 bases between. The CDR3 runs to 16 residues. For the CDR3, the DNA is TGTGCCACCGGACAATTACAGGGACTAGCCAAAAACATTCAGTACTTC. This gives the protein CATGQLQGLAKNIQYF. The full variable domain, its missing parts supplied by reference TRBV19 and TRBJ2-4, is DGGITQSPKYLFRKEGQNVTLSCEQNLNHDAMYWYRQDPGQGLRLIYYSQIVNDFQKGDIAEGYSVSREKKESFPLTVTSAQKNPTAFYLCATGQLQGLAKNIQYFGAGTRLSVL.

Here the CDR3 reads CASSKVRQTKETQYF. The CDR3 region has the DNA TGTGCCAGCAGCAAAGTAAGGCAGACCAAAGAGACCCAGTACTTC. The chain carries TRBV21-1 and TRBJ2-5. TRBV21-1 constitutes a pseudogene. CDR3 length: 15 residues.

This clone was seen just once. The chain links TRBV10-3 to TRBJ2-1, with 9 positions matching TRBD2. The trim removed 3 bases at V and 3 bases at J, leaving 3 bases unmatched. The CDR3 is 15 amino acids. Germline V CDR1 and CDR2: ENHRY, SYGVKD. This CDR3 is CAISDSSGVYNEQFF. CDR3 DNA: TGTGCCATCAGTGACTCTAGCGGGGTCTACAATGAGCAGTTCTTC.

The V and J genes are TRBV7-9 and TRBJ2-5; perhaps TRBD2 as D (6 bases). The CDR3 loop spans 14 amino acids. With 5 bases removed from V and 3 bases from J, the gap between germline ends came to 13 bases. Germline loops: CDR1 SEHNR, CDR2 FQNEAQ (reference sequence). CDR3 coding DNA: TGTGCCAGCAGCGACGCGGGCGGGGAAGAGACCCAGTACTTC. It translates to CASSDAGGEETQYF.

This clone was found a few times. The genes are TRBV5-1 and TRBJ2-1; 9 bases map to TRBD1. CDR1 is SGHRS, CDR2 YFSETQ, per germline. Trimming took 5 bases from V and 5 from J; bases not matched to a gene: 5. CDR3 length equals 14 residues. The CDR3 DNA follows: TGCGCCAGCAGTTCGACAGGGGGGGACAATGAGCAGTTCTTC. This encodes CASSSTGGDNEQFF.

Written as DNA, the CDR3 is TGCGCCAGCAGTGATACTAAGATAGGGACAGCGTACTTC. Amino acids: CASSDTKIGTAYF. The genes are TRBV10-1 and TRBJ2-7; 7 nucleotides line up with TRBD1. CDR1 WNHNN and CDR2 SYGVQD come from the germline V gene (reference sequence). This CDR3 region has 13 residues. V trimming: 3 bases; J trimming: 12 bases; junction bases outside the gene matches: 11.

The chain links TRBV4-3 to TRBJ1-3; D remains unclear. Looked up from germline, CDR1 is LGHNA and CDR2 is YSLEER. The CDR3 consists of 15 residues. V lost 1 base to trimming and J lost 0 bases, with 7 bases between them. The CDR3 sequence is CASSQVVDSGNTIYF. CDR3 DNA: TGCGCCAGCAGCCAAGTTGTAGACTCTGGAAACACCATATATTTT.